These 6 T cell receptor beta chains came from one sample sequenced in a study of blood T cell repertoires in COVID-19. The assay was immunoSEQ multiplex PCR, and TCRdb's table has in-frame clones only and misses some. The sample lists about 270,000 clones, about 80% occurring once. The sequenced sample was peripheral blood. The receptors derive from a woman aged 45-59 years who had recovered from COVID-19.

CDR3 sequence (DNA): TGCAGTGCTAGTTGGGGCGGCGGGAGCTCCTACAATGAGCAGTTCTTC. It translates to CSASWGGGSSYNEQFF. The chain uses TRBV20-1 and TRBJ2-1; 7 bases are a match to TRBD2. Germline V gene data show CDR1 as DFQATT and CDR2 as SNEGSKA (reference sequence). The CDR3 has 16 residues. V trimming: 3 bases; J trimming: 0 bases; junction bases outside the gene matches: 8.

This chain uses TRBV29-1 with TRBJ2-2; D possibly corresponds to TRBD1 (6 bases). V was clipped by 6 bases and J by 0 bases, with 8 bases between them. The germline CDR1 and CDR2 sequences are SQVTM and ANQGSEA. CDR3 size: 13 residues. CDR3 amino acids: CSVDSSNTGELFF. DNA for the CDR3: TGCAGCGTGGACAGCTCGAACACCGGGGAGCTGTTTTTT.

The chain combines TRBV5-1 with TRBJ1-2; TRBD1 agrees at 11 bases. The V gene end was trimmed by 3 bases and the J gene end by 1 base; junction bases not matched to a gene: 2. Germline V gene lookup returns CDR1 SGHRS and CDR2 YFSETQ. The CDR3 totals 15 residues. The CDR3 region is CASSYGTGGNYGYTF. The CDR3 nucleotides are TGCGCCAGCAGCTATGGGACAGGGGGTAACTATGGCTACACCTTC.

The rearrangement uses TRBV28 and TRBJ2-5; 10 nucleotides match TRBD1. CDR3 length equals 13 residues. Trimming took 7 bases from V and 9 from J; bases not matched to a gene: 8. Germline V gene data show CDR1 as MDHEN and CDR2 as SYDVKM. The CDR3: CASMGQGIMAQYF. The CDR3 DNA follows: TGTGCCAGCATGGGACAGGGGATCATGGCCCAGTACTTC. Together with reference TRBV28 and TRBJ2-5, the CDR3 gives the full variable domain: DVKVTQSSRYLVKRTGEKVFLECVQDMDHENMFWYRQDPGLGLRLIYFSYDVKMKEKGDIPEGYSVSREKKERFSLILESASTNQTSMYLCASMGQGIMAQYFGPGTRLLVL.

The rearrangement links TRBV2 to TRBJ1-1; 8 bases match TRBD1. The V gene end was trimmed by 6 bases and the J gene end by 4 bases; junction bases not matched to a gene: 7. CDR3 size: 14 residues. Germline lookup yields CDR1 SNHLY and CDR2 FYNNEI. CDR3 DNA: TGTGCCAGCAGCCGACAGGGGCCGGTCACTGAAGCTTTCTTT. Translation: CASSRQGPVTEAFF. Combining the CDR3 with reference TRBV2 and TRBJ1-1 gives the whole variable domain EPEVTQTPSHQVTQMGQEVILRCVPISNHLYFYWYRQILGQKVEFLVSFYNNEISEKSEIFDDQFSVERPDGSNFTLKIRSTKLEDSAMYFCASSRQGPVTEAFFGQGTRLTVV.

This rearrangement joins TRBV20-1 to TRBJ2-5; tentative D call: TRBD1 (5 bases). The V gene lost 3 bases and the J gene lost 9 bases, with 20 bases spanning the gap. Germline V gene data show CDR1 as DFQATT and CDR2 as SNEGSKA (reference sequence). This CDR3 has 14 amino acids. In DNA form, the CDR3 reads TGCAGTGCTAGTCCTGTCTCCGGACAATCGGCCCAGTACTTC. It yields the protein CSASPVSGQSAQYF.